Below, one TCR beta chain is given with its context. Its specific antigen is unknown. Base qualities were left out, and no much larger clone turns up one base away. Inclusive of the bounding cysteine and phenylalanine, the CDR3 is 15 residues long. Of the read, only the CDR3 DNA is kept; its 45 bases are in frame from base 1. Per the germline V gene, SGHDT is the CDR1 and YYEEEE is the CDR2. V loses 5 bases, J loses 3 bases, and the germline ends lie 14 bases apart. These data belong to a study of blood T cells in healthy people across ages (dated by TCRdb to between 2014 and 2017). About the study as a whole: In model experiments, template switching captured roughly one uniquely barcoded TCR beta cDNA molecule for every two T cells. To track age-related changes in TCR beta repertoire diversity, the study relied on deep sequencing normalized with unique cDNA molecular identifiers. Four age groups were formed from the donors: young (average 16 years), middle-aged (approximately 41), aged (approximately 60) and long-lived (roughly 81). Donors of different ages were randomly distributed across sequencing lanes to avoid experimental bias. The study analyzed two additional independent replicas of 1 million unique cDNA reads from the same blood draw for two donors, one aged 18 to 29 and one aged 80 or older. On the study overall, not on this receptor specifically: There was a strong correlation between observed TCR beta diversity and the percentage of naive T cells measured by flow cytometry. Because profiling used bulk unsorted PBMCs, naive and antigen-experienced compartments could not be compared conclusively. The CMV infection status of donors was not known, potentially confounding age-related changes in expanded clonotypes. Observed TCR beta diversity per million T cells fell roughly linearly with age, and a significant reduction was already apparent by age around 39. Estimates of total diversity based on one million sequenced T cells were regarded as lower bounds and as underestimates. Compared with the aged group, more naive CD4+ T cells, fewer expanded clones and increased TCR diversity were shown by the long-lived group, suggesting age selection.

The 40 or so donors, aged roughly 6 to 95 years, were systemically healthy Caucasian individuals from Russia. Ten milliliters of peripheral blood were drawn from each donor into EDTA-treated Vacutainer tubes. Ficoll-Paque density-gradient centrifugation was used to isolate PBMCs, with at least 6 million obtained per sample. Total RNA was extracted from PBMCs with Trizol reagent, with at least 6 micrograms obtained per sample. For every donor, an aliquot of PBMCs went through flow cytometry to measure the percentages of naive CD45RAhigh/CD27high T cells. Library prep was done by 5' RACE. Sequenced using an Illumina HiSeq 2500. A second PCR of about 6 to 12 cycles was run with a J-beta primer mix and a sample-barcoded 5' primer. A template-switch 5' adaptor carrying 12 random nucleotides introduced a unique molecular identifier onto each TCR beta cDNA molecule. At least 2.5 million CDR3-containing paired-end reads were obtained from each sample. First-strand cDNA was synthesized from all RNA with the Mint cDNA synthesis kit, primed by a TRBC-specific oligonucleotide. All cDNA was treated with uracil-DNA glycosylase and then went through a first 18-cycle PCR with the universal primers M1SS and BC2_uni_R. Per the source publication's procedure: Normalization of each sample was performed by random selection of 1 million high-quality reads, each carrying a distinct molecular identifier. Reads sharing molecular identifiers were discarded rather than binned into consensus sequences. MiTCR, with a Q25 quality threshold and the strictest error-elimination algorithm, was used for CDR3 identification, clonotype clustering and error correction. A nonparametric unseen species model using Euler transformation provided a lower-bound estimate of total TCR beta diversity. The public sequencing data were trimmed at Q25 with fastp and processed into clonotypes with MiXCR by TCRdb, which kept only in-frame beta chains. Under each unique CDR3 protein, matching rows form one entry showing the most common genes and DNA. These V and J calls derive from TCRdb rather than the authors' analysis. Recorded for this sample are 1.4 million to 1.5 million distinct CDR3 sequences; around two fifths of them occurred a single time. 7.9% of the sample is in the top ten clones.

Specimen: blood. The sequence was obtained from a woman aged 18-29 years in good health. This receptor chain uses TRBV5-6 and TRBJ2-2; 6 matching bases give a weak D call of TRBD1. CDR3 reads: CASRPGTPYTGELFF. The sequenced DNA: TGTGCCAGCAGACCCGGGACACCGTACACCGGGGAGCTGTTTTTT. The full variable domain, with segments outside the CDR3 supplied by the reference TRBV5-6 and TRBJ2-2 proteins, appears as DAGVTQSPTHLIKTRGQQVTLRCSPKSGHDTVSWYQQALGQGPQFIFQYYEEEERQRGNFPDRFSGHQFPNYSSELNVNALLLGDSALYLCASRPGTPYTGELFFGEGSRLTVL.